The 16 T cell receptor beta chains below all came from one sample that was sequenced in a study of cytomegalovirus exposure and HLA in healthy donors. Measured with immunoSEQ multiplex PCR; TCRdb has only the in-frame clones, and not every one. The sample lists some 310,000 clones, over 75% occurring once. The sequenced material came from PBMCs. Receptor source: a man under 40 in good health and CMV-seronegative.

The J gene is TRBJ2-2, the V gene TRBV6-5; D call uncertain. The CDR3 extends over 15 amino acids. Germline V gene data show CDR1 as MNHEY and CDR2 as SVGAGI. Trimming pared 2 bases from V and 4 bases from J, leaving 11 bases between. In nucleotides, the CDR3 is TGTGCCAGCAGTTACATTCGCGGTTCCACCGGGGAGCTGTTTTTT. This codes for CASSYIRGSTGELFF.

CDR3 protein: CASSIVQAPGRTEAFF. CDR3 nucleotides: TGTGCCAGTAGTATTGTTCAGGCCCCGGGGAGGACTGAAGCTTTCTTT. The genes are TRBV19 and TRBJ1-1; D not resolved. The length of the CDR3 is 16 residues. Trimming took off 3 bases at V and 5 bases at J, with 19 bases between the two ends. In germline, CDR1 is LNHDA, CDR2 SQIVND (reference sequence).

The chain is built from TRBV9 and TRBJ1-1; 8 bases fit TRBD1. The CDR3 consists of 15 residues. Germline-derived CDR1 and CDR2 are SGDLS and YYNGEE. J gave up 1 base and V 3 bases, and 5 bases lay outside the gene matches. The CDR3 spells CASSETGTGNTEAFF. The CDR3, as DNA: TGTGCCAGCAGCGAAACCGGGACAGGGAACACTGAAGCTTTCTTT.

This clone turned up a few times. The sample contains more than one DNA sequence encoding this CDR3. The V and J genes are TRBV6-5 and TRBJ2-5, with unresolved D. The germline V and J ends were trimmed by 2 bases and 2 bases, with 6 bases remaining between them. Germline assignment: CDR1 MNHEY and CDR2 SVGAGI. This CDR3 is 13 amino acids long. CDR3 amino acids: CASSYGRQETQYF. DNA for the CDR3: TGTGCCAGCAGTTACGGCAGACAAGAGACCCAGTACTTC.

This clone was counted a few times. J is TRBJ1-2 and V is TRBV5-1; no definite D call. CDR1 SGHRS and CDR2 YFSETQ come from the germline V gene. This CDR3 has 15 amino acids. The ends were cut back, 4 bases at V and 6 bases at J, with 19 bases in the middle. CDR3 nucleotide sequence: TGCGCCAGCAGCGCAGGACTCCAAAACTTCGATGGCTACACCTTC. It specifies CASSAGLQNFDGYTF.

The chain combines TRBV6-6 with TRBJ2-1; 12 bases map to TRBD2. The germline V gene has CDR1 MNHNY and CDR2 SVGAGI (reference sequence). This CDR3 is 14 amino acids long. V lost 1 base to trimming and J lost 12 bases; unmatched junction nucleotides: 4. The CDR3 here is CASSYLGLAGAQFF. For the CDR3, the DNA is TGTGCCAGCAGTTACTTGGGACTAGCGGGCGCGCAGTTCTTC.

The V and J genes are TRBV10-3 and TRBJ1-2; perhaps TRBD1 as D (5 bases). V gave up 4 bases and J gave up 2 bases, with 11 bases separating them. The length of the CDR3 is 14 residues. Germline values: CDR1 ENHRY, CDR2 SYGVKD. The CDR3 DNA is TGTGCCATCAGTGGAGACAGTCTAAACTATGGCTACACCTTC. Amino acid sequence: CAISGDSLNYGYTF.

The chain is built from TRBV5-1 and TRBJ1-2; 11 bases are a match to TRBD1. This CDR3 is built from 13 residues. Germline V lookup: CDR1 SGHRS, CDR2 YFSETQ. V lost 4 bases, J lost 7 bases, and 3 bases stayed unmatched. The CDR3, as DNA: TGCGCCAGCAGCCCGGGACAGGGGGGTGGCTACACCTTC. It specifies CASSPGQGGGYTF.

The chain uses TRBV11-2 and TRBJ2-5; TRBD2 aligns across 11 bases. V was clipped by 6 bases and J by 5 bases; unmatched bases: 8. Germline V gene lookup returns CDR1 SGHAT and CDR2 FQNNGV. This CDR3 has 15 residues. The CDR3 spells CASSFSGGASETQYF. The CDR3 bases are TGTGCCAGCAGTTTTAGCGGGGGGGCCTCGGAGACCCAGTACTTC. Based on the CDR3 plus reference TRBV11-2 and TRBJ2-5, the full variable domain is EAGVAQSPRYKIIEKRQSVAFWCNPISGHATLYWYQQILGQGPKLLIQFQNNGVVDDSQLPKDRFSAERLKGVDSTLKIQPAKLEDSAVYLCASSFSGGASETQYFGPGTRLLVL.

The chain combines TRBV19 with TRBJ1-1; D might be TRBD1 (6 bases). The CDR3 length is 14 residues. Trimming removed 6 bases at V and 10 bases at J, with 21 bases between. Germline V gene lookup returns CDR1 LNHDA and CDR2 SQIVND (reference sequence). The CDR3 DNA sequence: TGTGCCAGTAGCCAGGAGACAGGTTTTAGGGGAGCTTTCTTT. Translating it yields CASSQETGFRGAFF.

The CDR3 DNA reads TGCGCCAGCAGCTTGGGAACAGGAACTCCTTATGGCTACACCTTC. This encodes CASSLGTGTPYGYTF. The chain recombines TRBV5-1 with TRBJ1-2, with a weak D call TRBD1 (5 bases). The V gene's germline CDR1 is SGHRS and CDR2 YFSETQ. Trimming removed 0 bases from V and 5 bases from J, with 14 bases in between. The CDR3 is 15 amino acids. Full variable domain (remainder filled in from reference TRBV5-1 and TRBJ1-2): KAGVTQTPRYLIKTRGQQVTLSCSPISGHRSVSWYQQTPGQGLQFLFEYFSETQRNKGNFPGRFSGRQFSNSRSEMNVSTLELGDSALYLCASSLGTGTPYGYTFGSGTRLTVV.

The CDR3 nucleotides read TGTGCCAGCAGCTCAAAAACTGCGGGCACAAGCAATCAGCCCCAGCATTTT. It translates to CASSSKTAGTSNQPQHF. The chain couples TRBV7-8 to TRBJ1-5; D gene ambiguous. Germline CDR1 SGHVS, CDR2 FQNEAQ. V was shortened by 4 bases and J by 1 base, with 17 bases between the two germline ends. This CDR3 contains 17 residues.

This sequence joins TRBV19 and TRBJ2-1; 13 bases fit TRBD2. The CDR3 sequence is 17 residues long. Germline loops: CDR1 LNHDA, CDR2 SQIVND (reference sequence). V lost 6 bases to trimming and J lost 8 bases; unmatched junction nucleotides: 13. In DNA, the CDR3 is TGTGCCAGTAGGACCTCTGTAACGGGACTAGCGGGGCATGAGCAGTTCTTC. Translating gives CASRTSVTGLAGHEQFF. Filled out from reference TRBV19 and TRBJ2-1, the complete variable domain reads DGGITQSPKYLFRKEGQNVTLSCEQNLNHDAMYWYRQDPGQGLRLIYYSQIVNDFQKGDIAEGYSVSREKKESFPLTVTSAQKNPTAFYLCASRTSVTGLAGHEQFFGPGTRLTVL.

V gene TRBV15 combines with J gene TRBJ1-5; D uncertain. The CDR3 length is 14 residues. Germline-derived CDR1 and CDR2 are LNHNV and YYDKDF (reference sequence). Between the trimmed V and J ends, which lost 6 bases and 6 bases, there was a span of 15 bases. In nucleotides, the CDR3 is TGTGCCACCAGTCCCGGGGTTATGAGTCAGCCCCAGCATTTT. It encodes CATSPGVMSQPQHF.

This rearrangement joins TRBV6-5 to TRBJ1-1, with 9 bases lining up with TRBD1. This CDR3 spans 13 amino acids. The germline V gene has CDR1 MNHEY and CDR2 SVGAGI. With 4 bases clipped from V and 5 bases from J, the junction kept 2 bases outside the gene matches. CDR3 DNA sequence: TGTGCCAGCAGTTTCGACAGGGGGACTGAAGCTTTCTTT. Amino acid sequence: CASSFDRGTEAFF.

The CDR3 bases are TGTGCCAGCAGTTTAGGCAGGGGGACTGAAGCTTTCTTT. Amino acid sequence: CASSLGRGTEAFF. The chain combines TRBV27 with TRBJ1-1; the match to TRBD1 covers 7 bases. The CDR3 consists of 13 residues. The J segment lost 5 bases and the V segment lost 2 bases, leaving 2 bases of the junction unmatched. Germline V gene data show CDR1 as MNHEY and CDR2 as SMNVEV (reference sequence).